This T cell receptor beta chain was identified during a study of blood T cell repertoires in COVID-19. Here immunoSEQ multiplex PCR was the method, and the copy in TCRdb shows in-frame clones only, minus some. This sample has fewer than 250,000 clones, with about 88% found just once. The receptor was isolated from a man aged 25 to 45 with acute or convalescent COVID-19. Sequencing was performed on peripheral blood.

The CDR3 sequence: CASSLSKGLYGYTF. The CDR3 nucleotides are TGTGCCAGCTCACTATCGAAGGGGCTCTATGGCTACACCTTC. The rearrangement joins TRBV18 to TRBJ1-2, with D possibly TRBD1 on 5 matching bases. The CDR3 contains 14 residues. Germline V gene data show CDR1 as KGHSH and CDR2 as LQKENI. V dropped 4 bases and J dropped 4 bases, with 13 bases sitting between them.